What follows are 28 T cell receptor beta chains derived from one specimen sequenced in a study of blood T cell repertoires in COVID-19. This table comes from immunoSEQ multiplex PCR, and its TCRdb copy is limited to in-frame clones, with some not included. The table shows more than 70,000 clones, with about 80% occurring only once. Sequencing input: peripheral blood. These receptors came from a woman in her 70s with acute or convalescent COVID-19.

This clone was counted only a few times. The chain couples TRBV7-8 to TRBJ1-2, with a tentative D call TRBD1 (5 bases). This CDR3 is 15 amino acids long. Trimming cost V 2 bases and J 3 bases, with 13 bases left between them. The germline V gene encodes CDR1 SGHVS and CDR2 FQNEAQ. The CDR3 coding sequence is TGTGCCAGCAGCTTACTCCGACAGTCCCACTATGGCTACACCTTC. It codes for CASSLLRQSHYGYTF.

This sequence joins TRBV10-1 and TRBJ1-1, with D hard to call. The V end was cut by 6 bases, the J end by 1 base, with 6 bases between. Germline V gene lookup returns CDR1 WNHNN and CDR2 SYGVQD (reference sequence). The CDR3 contains 12 residues. For the CDR3, the DNA is TGCGCCAGCAGCCTAAAGAACACTGAAGCTTTCTTT. Translated: CASSLKNTEAFF.

The gene calls are TRBV9 and TRBJ2-5, with 9 nucleotides matching TRBD1. Trimming removed 4 bases from V and 5 bases from J; junction bases left unmatched: 12. Germline CDR1 SGDLS, CDR2 YYNGEE. The CDR3 spans 16 residues. Here the CDR3 reads CASSLTGQGTGETQYF. The CDR3 coding sequence is TGTGCCAGCAGCCTCACCGGACAGGGGACGGGGGAGACCCAGTACTTC.

V and J are TRBV5-1 and TRBJ1-4, with a possible D match to TRBD1 (5 bases). Germline V gene sequence: CDR1 SGHRS, CDR2 YFSETQ. CDR3 length: 14 residues. V was cut by 7 bases and J by 2 bases, with 12 bases left in between. CDR3 amino acids: CASSPGITNEKLFF. CDR3 nucleotides: TGCGCCAGCTCCCCAGGGATTACTAATGAAAAACTGTTTTTT.

Only a few counts were recorded for this clone. The chain employs TRBV7-2 and TRBJ1-6; 7 bases agree with TRBD1. Germline V gene sequence: CDR1 SGHTA, CDR2 FQGNSA. With 0 bases clipped from V and 7 bases from J, the junction kept 0 bases outside the gene matches. The CDR3 runs to 14 residues. CDR3 coding DNA: TGTGCCAGCAGCTTAGCGACAGGGAATTCACCCCTCCACTTT. This translates into CASSLATGNSPLHF.

The rearrangement uses TRBV9 and TRBJ1-2; D call uncertain. Germline CDR1 SGDLS, CDR2 YYNGEE. V lost 0 bases to trimming and J lost 2 bases, with 8 bases between them. CDR3 size: 14 residues. The CDR3 sequence: CASSVDMRNYGYTF. The CDR3 bases are TGTGCCAGCAGCGTAGATATGCGAAACTATGGCTACACCTTC.

This sequence joins TRBV7-3 and TRBJ2-3; 11 bases line up with TRBD1. This CDR3 is built from 15 residues. Germline assignment: CDR1 SGHTA and CDR2 FQGTGA. Germline trimming cut 3 bases from V and 3 bases from J; bases unmatched to any gene: 2. In DNA, the CDR3 is TGTGCCAGCAGCTTGGGACAGGGGGGGACAGATACGCAGTATTTT. Translating it yields CASSLGQGGTDTQYF.

V gene TRBV9 combines with J gene TRBJ1-3; the D gene is possibly TRBD1 (5 bases). V lost 4 bases and J 2 bases, leaving 10 bases between the germline ends. Germline V gene sequence: CDR1 SGDLS, CDR2 YYNGEE. The CDR3 runs 14 residues. The DNA of the CDR3 is TGTGCCAGCAGCTCCAGGGCGGCTGGAAACACCATATATTTT. Its protein product is CASSSRAAGNTIYF.

The J gene is TRBJ1-2, the V gene TRBV12-3 or TRBV12-4, with D possibly being TRBD1 (6 bases). This CDR3 is built from 12 residues. V was trimmed by 1 base and J by 8 bases, leaving 8 bases between them. CDR3 nucleotides: TGTGCCAGCAGTTTAGGGACAGTCGGCTACACCTTC. Its protein product is CASSLGTVGYTF.

This clone was seen a handful of times. V gene TRBV14 combines with J gene TRBJ2-7; 7 bases match TRBD1. There are 15 residues in the CDR3. From germline, CDR1 is SGHDN and CDR2 FVKESK. V lost 0 bases, J lost 2 bases, and 4 bases stayed unmatched. The CDR3 region has the DNA TGTGCCAGCAGCCAAGAAACAGGGGATCCCTACGAGCAGTACTTC. Protein: CASSQETGDPYEQYF.

This chain uses TRBV6-2 or TRBV6-3 with TRBJ1-5, with a tentative D call TRBD1 (6 bases). This CDR3 has 19 residues. In germline, CDR1 is MNHEY, CDR2 SVGEGT. The ends were cut back, 0 bases at V and 4 bases at J, with 22 bases in the middle. DNA of the CDR3: TGTGCCAGCAGTTACTCGTTTCAATGGGGCTTCCAGGGGAATCAGCCCCAGCATTTT. It encodes CASSYSFQWGFQGNQPQHF.

This chain links TRBV2 with TRBJ2-1, with D hard to call. Germline-derived CDR1 and CDR2 are SNHLY and FYNNEI. The CDR3 has 16 amino acids. The ends were cut back, 4 bases at V and 3 bases at J, with 16 bases in the middle. The CDR3 DNA reads TGTGCCAGCAGTGGGGTTGCGGTAAGCTTCTACAATGAGCAGTTCTTC. It yields the protein CASSGVAVSFYNEQFF.

This clone was found a few times. The J gene is TRBJ2-7, the V gene TRBV19, with TRBD2 matching 15 bases. In germline, CDR1 is LNHDA, CDR2 SQIVND (reference sequence). Unmatched junction bases numbered 7, after V lost 4 bases and J lost 0 bases. The CDR3 covers 18 residues. The DNA of the CDR3 is TGTGCCAGTAGTACCCGGGGACTAGCGGGGGGACCCTCCTACGAGCAGTACTTC. Protein: CASSTRGLAGGPSYEQYF.

The V and J genes are TRBV7-2 and TRBJ2-2, with 13 bases that match TRBD2. The CDR3 runs to 19 residues. Germline assignment: CDR1 SGHTA and CDR2 FQGNSA. The junction had 11 bases not matched to a gene; V was cut back by 2 bases and J by 5 bases. The chain's CDR3 is CASSLWARPGLAGTGELFF. CDR3 nucleotide sequence: TGTGCCAGCAGCTTATGGGCCAGACCGGGACTAGCGGGGACCGGGGAGCTGTTTTTT. The entire variable domain, with the rest obtained from reference TRBV7-2 and TRBJ2-2, is as follows: GAGVSQSPSNKVTEKGKDVELRCDPISGHTALYWYRQSLGQGLEFLIYFQGNSAPDKSGLPSDRFSAERTGGSVSTLTIQRTQQEDSAVYLCASSLWARPGLAGTGELFFGEGSRLTVL.

The V and J genes are TRBV6-1 and TRBJ2-1; D is possibly TRBD1 (6 bases). The CDR3 totals 15 residues. From germline, CDR1 is MNHNS and CDR2 SASEGT. Trimming pared 3 bases from V and 4 bases from J, leaving 13 bases between. The DNA for the CDR3 is TGTGCCAGCAGTGATGGACAGTTGACATACAATGAGCAGTTCTTC. It is translated as CASSDGQLTYNEQFF.

The chain couples TRBV19 to TRBJ2-3, with no clear D. The CDR3 is 14 amino acids. Germline values: CDR1 LNHDA, CDR2 SQIVND (reference sequence). V lost 5 bases, J lost 4 bases, and 13 bases lay in between. CDR3 residues: CASSHPSRPDTQYF. The CDR3 bases are TGTGCCAGTAGTCACCCTAGTCGCCCAGATACGCAGTATTTT.

The V call is TRBV25-1, the J call TRBJ1-2; D remains ambiguous. From germline, CDR1 is MGHDK and CDR2 SYGVNS. V shed 1 base and J shed 2 bases, with 8 bases lying between them. This CDR3 has 14 amino acids. CDR3 region: CASSESFYNYGYTF. In DNA, the CDR3 is TGTGCCAGCAGTGAATCTTTCTACAACTATGGCTACACCTTC.

The rearrangement joins TRBV28 to TRBJ1-5, with 7 bases aligning to TRBD1. Germline CDR1 and CDR2: MDHEN and SYDVKM. The ends lost 6 bases at V and 7 bases at J; junction bases unmatched: 9. The CDR3 extends over 14 amino acids. CDR3 DNA: TGTGCCAGCAGGAAAGGGGGCATGGGGCAGCCCCAGCATTTT. Translation: CASRKGGMGQPQHF. The entire variable domain, with the rest obtained from reference TRBV28 and TRBJ1-5, is as follows: DVKVTQSSRYLVKRTGEKVFLECVQDMDHENMFWYRQDPGLGLRLIYFSYDVKMKEKGDIPEGYSVSREKKERFSLILESASTNQTSMYLCASRKGGMGQPQHFGDGTRLSIL.

V gene TRBV11-2 combines with J gene TRBJ2-7; D ambiguous. This CDR3 has 12 residues. Trimming took off 2 bases at V and 3 bases at J, with 5 bases between the two ends. From germline, CDR1 is SGHAT and CDR2 FQNNGV. The chain's CDR3 is CASSLSRYEQYF. The CDR3 coding sequence is TGTGCCAGCAGCTTATCCCGCTACGAGCAGTACTTC.

This clone was seen a single time. The chain employs TRBV11-3 and TRBJ2-5, with D maybe TRBD2 (6 bases). V shed 0 bases and J shed 4 bases, with 12 bases lying between them. The CDR3 has 15 amino acids. CDR1 SGHNT and CDR2 YENEEA come from the germline V gene. For the CDR3, the DNA is TGTGCCAGCAGCTTAGACGGACGGAGGGGAGAGACCCAGTACTTC. It yields the protein CASSLDGRRGETQYF.

The rearrangement joins TRBV9 to TRBJ1-1, with 7 bases matching TRBD1. Trimming removed 1 base from V and 8 bases from J; junction bases left unmatched: 5. Germline assignment: CDR1 SGDLS and CDR2 YYNGEE. This CDR3 is 13 amino acids long. The CDR3 DNA follows: TGTGCCAGCAGCGTAACAGGGGATTCGGAAGCTTTCTTT. Amino acids: CASSVTGDSEAFF.

The rearrangement joins TRBV28 to TRBJ1-6; D uncertain. V lost 6 bases and J 9 bases, leaving 15 bases between the germline ends. This CDR3 spans 14 amino acids. CDR1 is MDHEN, CDR2 SYDVKM, per germline. The CDR3 DNA sequence: TGTGCCAGCAGACTGAGGGTAATGAGTTCACCCCTCCACTTT. Translation: CASRLRVMSSPLHF. Variable domain in full (rest from reference TRBV28 and TRBJ1-6): DVKVTQSSRYLVKRTGEKVFLECVQDMDHENMFWYRQDPGLGLRLIYFSYDVKMKEKGDIPEGYSVSREKKERFSLILESASTNQTSMYLCASRLRVMSSPLHFGNGTRLTVT.

V is TRBV20-1 and J is TRBJ2-7, with no clear D. This CDR3 has 11 residues. The V gene's germline CDR1 is DFQATT and CDR2 SNEGSKA (reference sequence). Trimming took off 6 bases at V and 5 bases at J, with 11 bases between the two ends. The CDR3 nucleotides are TGCAGTGCCAGTGAGCGTAACGAGCAGTACTTC. This sequence encodes CSASERNEQYF.

The rearrangement uses TRBV5-4 and TRBJ2-7, with TRBD1 identical over 7 bases. CDR3 length equals 15 residues. V lost 3 bases and J lost 0; bases outside the gene matches: 6. Germline V gene sequence: CDR1 SGHNT, CDR2 YYREEE (reference sequence). The CDR3 region has the DNA TGTGCCAGCAGCTCACAGGGACAGAGCTCCTACGAGCAGTACTTC. It translates to CASSSQGQSSYEQYF.

The chain has TRBV5-4 and TRBJ1-2, with a weak D call TRBD1 (6 bases). Trimming removed 5 bases at V and 7 bases at J, with 15 bases between. CDR1 and CDR2 from the germline V gene are SGHNT and YYREEE (reference sequence). The CDR3 length is 13 residues. The CDR3 sequence: CASRETGPGGYTF. For the CDR3, the DNA is TGTGCCAGCAGAGAGACAGGTCCGGGTGGCTACACCTTC. Full variable domain (rest looked up from reference TRBV5-4 and TRBJ1-2): ETGVTQSPTHLIKTRGQQVTLRCSSQSGHNTVSWYQQALGQGPQFIFQYYREEENGRGNFPPRFSGLQFPNYSSELNVNALELDDSALYLCASRETGPGGYTFGSGTRLTVV.

The rearrangement uses TRBV5-1 and TRBJ1-1, with a weak D call TRBD1 (6 bases). The CDR3 is 14 residues long. Germline V gene sequence: CDR1 SGHRS, CDR2 YFSETQ. V was shortened by 0 bases and J by 7 bases, with 13 bases between the two germline ends. CDR3 loop: CASSLARGGGEAFF. The DNA for the CDR3 is TGCGCCAGCAGCTTGGCCAGGGGCGGGGGTGAAGCTTTCTTT.

V usage is TRBV3-1 (or the pseudogene TRBV3-2) and J usage is TRBJ2-7; no definite D call. V lost 0 bases to trimming and J lost 7 bases, with 10 bases between them. CDR3 length: 13 residues. The V gene's germline CDR1 is LGHDT and CDR2 YNNKEL (reference sequence). CDR3 sequence reads: CASSQDTVYEQYF. CDR3 bases: TGTGCCAGCAGCCAAGATACGGTCTATGAGCAGTACTTC.

The chain carries TRBV6-6 and TRBJ2-7; 9 bases are a match to TRBD1. V dropped 5 bases and J dropped 4; count of bases not matched to a gene: 9. This CDR3 region has 15 residues. Looked up from germline, CDR1 is MNHNY and CDR2 is SVGAGI (reference sequence). CDR3 bases: TGTGCCAGCAGTGCCCCGGGACAGGGAATGTACGAGCAGTACTTC. It translates to CASSAPGQGMYEQYF.